These 12 T cell receptor beta chains came from one sample sequenced in a study of T cell responses to AZD1222 COVID-19 vaccine. Profiling relied on immunoSEQ multiplex PCR, and the TCRdb table lists in-frame clones only, not all of them. This table has about 140,000 clones, 89% appearing once. The material was peripheral blood, obtained on day 0 of AZD1222 vaccination. These receptors were obtained from an adult in good health.

J is TRBJ2-3 and V is TRBV7-8, with 8 positions matching TRBD1. V dropped 7 bases and J dropped 2; count of bases not matched to a gene: 11. The CDR3 spans 16 residues. The germline CDR1 and CDR2 sequences are SGHVS and FQNEAQ. The CDR3 loop is CASKPSGTGFTDTQYF. The CDR3 DNA follows: TGTGCCAGCAAACCTTCCGGGACAGGATTCACAGATACGCAGTATTTT.

This sequence joins TRBV30 and TRBJ1-3; 8 positions agree with TRBD1. This CDR3 is 20 amino acids long. Germline V gene lookup returns CDR1 GTSNPN and CDR2 SVGIG (reference sequence). Trimming cost V 0 bases and J 0 bases; bases outside gene matches: 16. DNA for the CDR3: TGTGCCTGGAGTGTACTCTTAACAGGGGGGACCGGGATCTCTGGAAACACCATATATTTT. Amino acid sequence: CAWSVLLTGGTGISGNTIYF.

This clone was counted a single time. The V gene is TRBV7-9, the J gene TRBJ1-1; 8 nucleotides align to TRBD1. This CDR3 is 14 amino acids long. With 5 bases clipped from V and 5 bases from J, the junction kept 7 bases outside the gene matches. The germline gives CDR1 SEHNR, CDR2 FQNEAQ (reference sequence). The CDR3 nucleotides are TGTGCCAGCAGCCTCAGGGACAGGAAGACTGAAGCTTTCTTT. Its protein is CASSLRDRKTEAFF.

This sequence joins TRBV29-1 and TRBJ1-1, with 7 nucleotides matching TRBD1. The V gene end was trimmed by 8 bases and the J gene end by 1 base; junction bases not matched to a gene: 7. The CDR3 contains 13 residues. Germline CDR1 and CDR2: SQVTM and ANQGSEA. Here the CDR3 reads CSSGGTANTEAFF. CDR3 in DNA: TGCAGCTCCGGAGGGACAGCGAACACTGAAGCTTTCTTT.

This sequence joins TRBV13 and TRBJ2-7; 12 nucleotides match TRBD2. The CDR3 loop spans 14 amino acids. After removal of 5 bases from V and 3 bases from J, the junction contained 2 bases not matched to a gene. Per germline, CDR1 PRHDT and CDR2 FYEKMQ (reference sequence). CDR3 protein: CASSLLAGGYEQYF. Written as DNA, the CDR3 is TGTGCCAGCAGCCTACTAGCGGGAGGCTACGAGCAGTACTTC.

The rearrangement links TRBV6-5 to TRBJ2-7; possible D gene TRBD2, 5 bases. CDR3 size: 14 residues. Germline CDR1 is MNHEY and CDR2 is SVGAGI. The V end was cut by 8 bases, the J end by 0 bases, with 14 bases between. The CDR3 spells CASSAGINSYEQYF. For the CDR3, the DNA is TGTGCCAGCTCCGCCGGGATTAACTCCTACGAGCAGTACTTC.

The gene calls are TRBV5-6 and TRBJ1-5; a weak D match, TRBD1 (5 bases). Germline CDR1 SGHDT, CDR2 YYEEEE. The CDR3 extends over 15 amino acids. V lost 0 bases and J 2 bases, leaving 9 bases between the germline ends. CDR3 DNA: TGTGCCAGCAGCTTGGCCCTCAGGGGCAATCAGCCCCAGCATTTT. Residues: CASSLALRGNQPQHF.

The genes are TRBV7-3 and TRBJ2-5, with D possibly called TRBD1 or TRBD2 (6 bases each). Deletions cut 5 bases from V and 9 bases from J, with 22 bases between. This CDR3 has 15 residues. Per germline, CDR1 SGHTA and CDR2 FQGTGA. CDR3: CASSPLGGPREAQYF. For the CDR3, the DNA is TGTGCCAGCAGCCCCCTGGGGGGCCCCCGTGAGGCCCAGTACTTC. The complete variable domain, with remaining parts taken from reference TRBV7-3 and TRBJ2-5, reads GAGVSQTPSNKVTEKGKYVELRCDPISGHTALYWYRQSLGQGPEFLIYFQGTGAADDSGLPNDRFFAVRPEGSVSTLKIQRTERGDSAVYLCASSPLGGPREAQYFGPGTRLLVL.

The chain is built from TRBV12-3 or TRBV12-4 and TRBJ1-6; no reliable D call. With 1 base removed from V and 9 bases from J, the gap between germline ends came to 4 bases. The CDR3 has 12 residues. The chain's CDR3 is CASSLVGSPLHF. In DNA, the CDR3 is TGTGCCAGCAGTTTAGTTGGTTCACCCCTCCACTTT.

The rearrangement uses TRBV28 and TRBJ1-2; D remains unclear. The germline CDR1 and CDR2 sequences are MDHEN and SYDVKM. Trimming stripped 4 bases from V and 0 bases from J, with 6 bases between. This CDR3 is 13 amino acids long. The CDR3 loop reads CASSSLTNYGYTF. The CDR3 DNA is TGTGCCAGCAGTTCCTTAACTAACTATGGCTACACCTTC.

The chain recombines TRBV11-3 with TRBJ2-1; the match to TRBD2 covers 7 bases. The ends lost 3 bases at V and 9 bases at J; junction bases unmatched: 5. This CDR3 is built from 13 residues. CDR1 is SGHNT, CDR2 YENEEA, per germline. This CDR3 reads CASSFSGGVEQFF. The CDR3 DNA follows: TGTGCCAGCAGCTTTTCGGGGGGTGTTGAGCAGTTCTTC.

The genes are TRBV6-1 and TRBJ2-7; D ambiguous. Trimming took 3 bases from V and 2 from J, leaving 11 bases between them. CDR3 length: 14 residues. Germline V gene lookup returns CDR1 MNHNS and CDR2 SASEGT. CDR3 sequence reads: CASSDSWRTYEQYF. The CDR3, as DNA: TGTGCCAGCAGTGATAGTTGGCGGACCTACGAGCAGTACTTC.